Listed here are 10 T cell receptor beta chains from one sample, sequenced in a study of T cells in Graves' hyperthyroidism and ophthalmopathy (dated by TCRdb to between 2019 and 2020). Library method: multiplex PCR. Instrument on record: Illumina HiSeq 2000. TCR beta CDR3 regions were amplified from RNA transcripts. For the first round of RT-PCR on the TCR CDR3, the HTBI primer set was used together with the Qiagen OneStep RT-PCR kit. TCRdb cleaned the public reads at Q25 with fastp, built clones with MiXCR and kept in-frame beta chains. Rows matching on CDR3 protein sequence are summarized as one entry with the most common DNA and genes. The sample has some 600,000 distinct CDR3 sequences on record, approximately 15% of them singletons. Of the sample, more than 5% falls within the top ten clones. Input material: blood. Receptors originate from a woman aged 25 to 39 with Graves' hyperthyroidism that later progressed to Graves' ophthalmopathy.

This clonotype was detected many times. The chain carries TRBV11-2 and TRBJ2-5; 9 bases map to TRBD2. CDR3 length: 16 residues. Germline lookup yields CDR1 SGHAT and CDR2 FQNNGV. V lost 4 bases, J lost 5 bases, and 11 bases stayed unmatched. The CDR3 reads CASSSSGLASGETQYF. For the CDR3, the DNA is TGTGCCAGCAGCTCTTCGGGACTAGCATCGGGGGAGACCCAGTACTTC.

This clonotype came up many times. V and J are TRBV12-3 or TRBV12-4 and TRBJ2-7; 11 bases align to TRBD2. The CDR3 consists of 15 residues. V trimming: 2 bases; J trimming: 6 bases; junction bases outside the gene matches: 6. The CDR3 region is CASSLSSTSGTEQYF. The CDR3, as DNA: TGTGCCAGCAGTTTAAGTTCGACTAGCGGGACCGAGCAGTACTTC.

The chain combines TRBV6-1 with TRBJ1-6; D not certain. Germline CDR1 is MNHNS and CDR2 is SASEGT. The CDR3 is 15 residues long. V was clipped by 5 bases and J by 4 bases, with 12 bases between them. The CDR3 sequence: CASSQRQPYNSPLHF. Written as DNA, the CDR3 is TGTGCCAGCAGTCAACGACAACCTTATAATTCACCCCTCCACTTT.

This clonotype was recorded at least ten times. CDR3 sequence reads: CSAIRSGYQETQYF. CDR3 sequence (DNA): TGCAGTGCTATCCGTTCAGGGTACCAAGAGACCCAGTACTTC. This chain uses TRBV20-1 with TRBJ2-5, with a possible D match to TRBD1 (5 bases). Deletions cut 4 bases from V and 0 bases from J, with 12 bases between. The CDR3 runs to 14 residues. The germline V gene has CDR1 DFQATT and CDR2 SNEGSKA (reference sequence).

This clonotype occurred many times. As DNA, the CDR3 is TGCAGCGTTTTACTAGCGGGAGGCCCCCTCGCGAACACCGGGGAGCTGTTTTTT. As protein: CSVLLAGGPLANTGELFF. The chain joins TRBV29-1 to TRBJ2-2; 12 bases align to TRBD2. V lost 5 bases, J lost 0 bases, and 10 bases stayed unmatched. CDR1 is SQVTM and CDR2 is ANQGSEA in the germline V gene. The CDR3 runs 18 residues.

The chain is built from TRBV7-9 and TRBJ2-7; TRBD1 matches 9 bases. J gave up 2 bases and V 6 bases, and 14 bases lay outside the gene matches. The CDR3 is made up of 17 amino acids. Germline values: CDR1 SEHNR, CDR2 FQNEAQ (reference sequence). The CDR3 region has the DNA TGTGCCAGCAGGGGCGATACACCGGGACAGGGACCCTACGAGCAGTACTTC. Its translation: CASRGDTPGQGPYEQYF.

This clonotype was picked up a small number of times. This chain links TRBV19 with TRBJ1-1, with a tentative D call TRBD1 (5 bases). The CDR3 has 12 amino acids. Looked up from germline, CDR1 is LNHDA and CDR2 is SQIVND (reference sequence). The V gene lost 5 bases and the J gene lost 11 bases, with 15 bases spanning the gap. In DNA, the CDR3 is TGTGCCAGTAGTGCATCCCAGGGTAAGGCTTTCTTT. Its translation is CASSASQGKAFF.

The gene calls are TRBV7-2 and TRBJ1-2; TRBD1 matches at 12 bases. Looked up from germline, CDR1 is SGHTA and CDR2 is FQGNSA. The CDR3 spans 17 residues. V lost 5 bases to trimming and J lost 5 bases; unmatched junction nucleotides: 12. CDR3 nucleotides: TGTGCCAGCAGCCCGAATCCGGGACAGGGGGCGCGTTATGGCTACACCTTC. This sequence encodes CASSPNPGQGARYGYTF.

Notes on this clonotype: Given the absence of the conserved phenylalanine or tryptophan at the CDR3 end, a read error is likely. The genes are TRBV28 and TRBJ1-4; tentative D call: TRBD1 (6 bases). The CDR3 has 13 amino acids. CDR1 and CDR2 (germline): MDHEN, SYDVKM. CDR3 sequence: CASGGAANEKLFL. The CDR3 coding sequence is TGCGCCAGTGGGGGGGCAGCTAATGAAAAACTGTTTTTA.

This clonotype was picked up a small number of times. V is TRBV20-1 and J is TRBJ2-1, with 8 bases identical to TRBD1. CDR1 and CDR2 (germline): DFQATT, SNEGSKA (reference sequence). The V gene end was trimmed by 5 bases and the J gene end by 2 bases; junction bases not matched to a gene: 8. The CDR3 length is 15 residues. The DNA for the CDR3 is TGCAGTGCTCGTCAGGGGGCTGGTCCCTACAATGAGCAGTTCTTC. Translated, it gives CSARQGAGPYNEQFF.